This T cell receptor (beta chain) was documented in a study of blood T cell repertoires in COVID-19. Turning to the study itself: Researchers got acute and convalescent COVID-19 samples from the United States, Italy and Spain.

The study counted Cohort 3 donors as recovered given two negative PCRs, clearance, or symptom resolution. Original processing notes: It was from reference gene primer amplification that nucleated cell counts were estimated. Here immunoSEQ multiplex PCR was the method, and the copy in TCRdb shows in-frame clones only, minus some. V and J calls and clone size follow that table, whereas D and trimming were derived from the DNA. The sample has a few hundred thousand clones; 88% are singletons. This clone appeared a single time. Germline V gene sequence: CDR1 MDHEN, CDR2 SYDVKM. V lost 8 bases and J 0 bases, leaving 15 bases between the germline ends. The CDR3 is 15 residues long.

The TCR was taken from a woman aged 40 to 50 who had recovered from COVID-19. The rearrangement links TRBV28 to TRBJ2-3; no reliable D call. Sequencing was done on a sample of PBMCs or T cells enriched from blood (not recorded which). Written as DNA, the CDR3 is TGTGCCAGCTCGAAACAACGATTAAGCACAGATACGCAGTATTTT. It specifies CASSKQRLSTDTQYF.